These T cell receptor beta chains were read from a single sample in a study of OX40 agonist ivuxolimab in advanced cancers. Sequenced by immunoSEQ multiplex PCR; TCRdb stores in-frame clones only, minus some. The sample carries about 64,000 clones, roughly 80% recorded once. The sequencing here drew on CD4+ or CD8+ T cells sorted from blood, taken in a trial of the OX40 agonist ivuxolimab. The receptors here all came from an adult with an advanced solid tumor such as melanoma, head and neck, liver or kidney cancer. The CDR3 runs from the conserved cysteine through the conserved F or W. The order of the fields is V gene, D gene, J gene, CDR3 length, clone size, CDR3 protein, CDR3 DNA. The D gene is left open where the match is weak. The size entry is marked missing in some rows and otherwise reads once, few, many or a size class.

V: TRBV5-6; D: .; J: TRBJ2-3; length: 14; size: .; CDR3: CASRLTGGPDTQYF; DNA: TGTGCCAGCAGACTAACGGGGGGCCCAGATACGCAGTATTTT
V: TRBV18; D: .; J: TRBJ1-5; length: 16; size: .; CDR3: CASSPAHRAGYQPQHF; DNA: TGTGCCAGCTCACCAGCCCACCGGGCAGGGTATCAGCCCCAGCATTTT
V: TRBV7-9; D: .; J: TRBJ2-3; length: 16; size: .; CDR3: CASSSRASASTDTQYF; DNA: TGTGCCAGCAGCTCCCGAGCCTCCGCTAGCACAGATACGCAGTATTTT
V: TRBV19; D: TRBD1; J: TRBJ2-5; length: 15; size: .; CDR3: CASRGRRQGQETQYF; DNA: TGTGCCAGTAGGGGACGACGACAGGGACAAGAGACCCAGTACTTC
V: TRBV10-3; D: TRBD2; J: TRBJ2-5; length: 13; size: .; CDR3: CAISEGREETQYF; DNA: TGTGCCATCAGTGAGGGGAGGGAAGAGACCCAGTACTTC
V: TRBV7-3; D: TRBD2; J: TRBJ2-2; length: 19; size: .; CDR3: CASSLRSASGSLNTGELFF; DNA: TGTGCCAGCAGCTTACGGTCGGCTAGCGGGAGTCTAAACACCGGGGAGCTGTTTTTT
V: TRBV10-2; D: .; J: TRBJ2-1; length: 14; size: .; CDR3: CASTTSGSYNEQFF; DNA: TGCGCCAGCACCACTAGTGGCTCCTACAATGAGCAGTTCTTC
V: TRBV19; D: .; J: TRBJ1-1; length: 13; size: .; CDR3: CASRTLVNTEAFF; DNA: TGTGCCAGTAGAACTCTTGTGAACACTGAAGCTTTCTTT
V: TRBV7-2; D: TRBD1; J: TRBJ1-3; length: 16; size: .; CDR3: CASSLMTGGSGNTIYF; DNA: TGTGCCAGCAGCTTAATGACAGGGGGTTCTGGAAACACCATATATTTT
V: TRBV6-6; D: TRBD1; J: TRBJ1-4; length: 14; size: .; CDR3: CASSDQGGDEKLFF; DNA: TGTGCCAGCAGCGACCAGGGGGGGGATGAAAAACTGTTTTTT
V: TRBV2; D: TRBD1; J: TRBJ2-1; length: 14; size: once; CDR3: CASSQTGGWNEQFF; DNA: TGTGCCAGCTCTCAGACAGGGGGCTGGAATGAGCAGTTCTTC
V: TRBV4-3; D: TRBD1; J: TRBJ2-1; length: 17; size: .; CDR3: CASSHGTRGQGVNEQFF; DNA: TGCGCCAGCAGCCACGGGACGAGGGGACAGGGTGTCAATGAGCAGTTCTTC
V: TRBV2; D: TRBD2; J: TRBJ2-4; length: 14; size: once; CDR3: CASSLAGGGNIQYF; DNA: TGTGCCAGCAGTTTAGCGGGAGGAGGTAACATTCAGTACTTC
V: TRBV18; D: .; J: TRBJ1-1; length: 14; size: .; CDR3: CASSPLPMNTEAFF; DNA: TGTGCCAGCTCACCCCTTCCCATGAACACTGAAGCTTTCTTT
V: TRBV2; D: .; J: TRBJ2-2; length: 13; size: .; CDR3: CASSEAGAGELFF; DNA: TGTGCCAGCAGTGAAGCGGGAGCCGGGGAGCTGTTTTTT
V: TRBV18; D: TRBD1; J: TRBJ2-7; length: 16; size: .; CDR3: CASSPNPKGAGYEQYF; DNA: TGTGCCAGCTCACCAAATCCAAAGGGGGCTGGTTACGAGCAGTACTTC
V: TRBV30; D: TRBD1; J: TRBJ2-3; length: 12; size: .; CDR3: CAWTGGRDTQYF; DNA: TGTGCCTGGACAGGGGGCAGGGATACGCAGTATTTT
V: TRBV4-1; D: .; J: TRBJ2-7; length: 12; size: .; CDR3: CASRGDGRTFHF; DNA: TGCGCCAGCAGAGGGGACGGTAGAACCTTTCACTTC
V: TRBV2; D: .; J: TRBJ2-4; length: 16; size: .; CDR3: CASRADSYLTKNIQYF; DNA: TGTGCCAGCAGGGCCGACAGTTATTTAACCAAAAACATTCAGTACTTC
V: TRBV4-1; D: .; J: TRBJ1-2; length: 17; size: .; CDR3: CASSQSQTGIRPYGYTF; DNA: TGCGCCAGCAGCCAGAGCCAGACCGGGATCAGGCCCTATGGCTACACCTTC
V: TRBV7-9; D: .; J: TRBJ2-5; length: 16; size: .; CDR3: CASSLASRSPEKTQYF; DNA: TGTGCCAGCAGCTTAGCATCGCGGTCCCCCGAGAAGACCCAGTACTTC
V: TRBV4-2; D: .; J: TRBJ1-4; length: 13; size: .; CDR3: CASSDGQFEKLFF; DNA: TGTGCCAGCAGTGATGGACAGTTCGAAAAACTGTTTTTT
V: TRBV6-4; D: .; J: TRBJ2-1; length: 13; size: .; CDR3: CASSGDSYNEQFF; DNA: TGTGCCAGCAGTGGTGACAGCTACAATGAGCAGTTCTTC
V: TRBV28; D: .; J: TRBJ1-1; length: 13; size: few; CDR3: CASSKGTNTEAFF; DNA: TGTGCCAGCAGCAAAGGGACGAACACTGAAGCTTTCTTT
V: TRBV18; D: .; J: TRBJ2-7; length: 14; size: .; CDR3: CASSPVRETYEQYF; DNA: TGTGCCAGCTCACCGGTAAGGGAAACCTACGAGCAGTACTTC
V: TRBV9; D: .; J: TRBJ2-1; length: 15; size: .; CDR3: CASSVRSESNNEQFF; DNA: TGTGCCAGCAGCGTACGAAGCGAATCTAACAATGAGCAGTTCTTC
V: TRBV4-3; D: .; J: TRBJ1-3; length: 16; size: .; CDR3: CASSQEGARSGNTIYF; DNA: TGCGCCAGCAGCCAAGAAGGGGCACGCTCTGGAAACACCATATATTTT
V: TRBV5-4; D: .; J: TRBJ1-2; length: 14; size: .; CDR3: CASSLEVSNYGYTF; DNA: TGTGCCAGCAGCTTGGAGGTCTCCAACTATGGCTACACCTTC